This T cell receptor beta chain is from a study of control samples from healthy donors and cancer patients. Assay: immunoSEQ multiplex PCR; the TCRdb copy retains only in-frame clones and omits some. The repertoire holds about 170,000 clones, almost 90% seen once, with 4% to 6% in the top ten. The CDR3 contains 15 residues. The germline CDR1 and CDR2 sequences are SGHNT and YENEEA. Trimming stripped 2 bases from V and 4 bases from J, with 15 bases between. This receptor was taken from a woman aged 30 to 39 in good health. Sequencing was carried out using blood. The genes are TRBV11-3 and TRBJ2-7; a possible D gene is TRBD1 (6 bases). CDR3: CASSLYGEGQYEQYF. DNA of the CDR3: TGTGCCAGCAGCTTATATGGAGAGGGACAATACGAGCAGTACTTC.